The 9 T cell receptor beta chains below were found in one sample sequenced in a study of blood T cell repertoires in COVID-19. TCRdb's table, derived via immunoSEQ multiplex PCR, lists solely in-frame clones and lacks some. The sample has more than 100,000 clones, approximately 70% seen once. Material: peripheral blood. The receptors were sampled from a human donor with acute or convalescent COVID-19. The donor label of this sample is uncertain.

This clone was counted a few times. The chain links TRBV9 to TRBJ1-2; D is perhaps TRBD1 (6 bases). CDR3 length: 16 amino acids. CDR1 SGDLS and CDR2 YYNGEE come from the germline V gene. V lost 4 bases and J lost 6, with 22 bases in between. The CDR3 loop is CASSTRTSGVGDGYTF. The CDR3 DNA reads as TGTGCCAGCAGCACCCGAACATCAGGGGTAGGGGATGGCTACACCTTC.

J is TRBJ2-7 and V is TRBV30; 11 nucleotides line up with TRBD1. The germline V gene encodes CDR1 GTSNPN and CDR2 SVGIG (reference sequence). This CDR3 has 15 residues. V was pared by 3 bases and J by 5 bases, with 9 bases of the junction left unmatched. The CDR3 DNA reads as TGTGCCTGGAGCCCGGGACAGGGGGTTCGCAACGAGCAGTACTTC. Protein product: CAWSPGQGVRNEQYF. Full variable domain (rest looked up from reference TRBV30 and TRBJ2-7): SQTIHQWPATLVQPVGSPLSLECTVEGTSNPNLYWYRQAAGRGLQLLFYSVGIGQISSEVPQNLSASRPQDRQFILSSKKLLLSDSGFYLCAWSPGQGVRNEQYFGPGTRLTVT.

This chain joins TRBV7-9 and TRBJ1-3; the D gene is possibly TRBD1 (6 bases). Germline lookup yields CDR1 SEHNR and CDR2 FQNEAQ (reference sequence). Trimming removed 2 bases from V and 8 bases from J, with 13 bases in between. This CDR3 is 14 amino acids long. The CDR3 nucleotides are TGTGCCAGCAGCTTACCCAGGGGAAGAGACACCATATATTTT. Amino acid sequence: CASSLPRGRDTIYF.

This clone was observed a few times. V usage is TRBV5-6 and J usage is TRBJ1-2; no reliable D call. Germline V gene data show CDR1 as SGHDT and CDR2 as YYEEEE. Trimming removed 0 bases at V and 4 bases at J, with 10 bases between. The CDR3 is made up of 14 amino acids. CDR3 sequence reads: CASSLGTVSYGYTF. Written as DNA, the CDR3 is TGTGCCAGCAGCTTGGGAACAGTCAGCTATGGCTACACCTTC.

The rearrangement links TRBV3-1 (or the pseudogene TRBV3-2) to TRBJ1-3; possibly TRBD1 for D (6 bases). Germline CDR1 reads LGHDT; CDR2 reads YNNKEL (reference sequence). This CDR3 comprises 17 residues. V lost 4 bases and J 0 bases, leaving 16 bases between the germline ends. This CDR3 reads CASSPRDTIFSGNTIYF. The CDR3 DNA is TGTGCCAGCAGCCCCCGGGACACGATCTTCTCTGGAAACACCATATATTTT.

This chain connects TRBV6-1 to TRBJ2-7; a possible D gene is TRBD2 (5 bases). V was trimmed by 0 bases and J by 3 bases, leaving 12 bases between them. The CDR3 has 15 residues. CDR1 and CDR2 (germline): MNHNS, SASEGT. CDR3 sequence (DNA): TGTGCCAGCAGTGAAGCAGTGAAGGCGGGCTACGAGCAGTACTTC. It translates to CASSEAVKAGYEQYF.

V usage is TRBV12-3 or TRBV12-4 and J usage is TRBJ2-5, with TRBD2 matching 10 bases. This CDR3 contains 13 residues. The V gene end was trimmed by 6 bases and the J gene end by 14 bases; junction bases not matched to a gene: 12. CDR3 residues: CASRPTTSGVEYF. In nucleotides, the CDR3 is TGTGCCAGCAGGCCTACAACTAGCGGGGTTGAATACTTC.

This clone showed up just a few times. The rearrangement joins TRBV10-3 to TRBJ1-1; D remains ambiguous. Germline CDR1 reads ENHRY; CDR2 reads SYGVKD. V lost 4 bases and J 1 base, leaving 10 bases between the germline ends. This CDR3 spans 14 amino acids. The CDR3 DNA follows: TGTGCCATCAGTGGAGGGTTGAAGAACACTGAAGCTTTCTTT. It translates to CAISGGLKNTEAFF.

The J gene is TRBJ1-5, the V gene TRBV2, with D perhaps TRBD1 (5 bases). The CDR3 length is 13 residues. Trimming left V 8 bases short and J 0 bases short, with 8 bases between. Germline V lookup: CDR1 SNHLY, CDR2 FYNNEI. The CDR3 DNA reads TGTGCCAGCGGGGCCGATAGCAATCAGCCCCAGCATTTT. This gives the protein CASGADSNQPQHF.